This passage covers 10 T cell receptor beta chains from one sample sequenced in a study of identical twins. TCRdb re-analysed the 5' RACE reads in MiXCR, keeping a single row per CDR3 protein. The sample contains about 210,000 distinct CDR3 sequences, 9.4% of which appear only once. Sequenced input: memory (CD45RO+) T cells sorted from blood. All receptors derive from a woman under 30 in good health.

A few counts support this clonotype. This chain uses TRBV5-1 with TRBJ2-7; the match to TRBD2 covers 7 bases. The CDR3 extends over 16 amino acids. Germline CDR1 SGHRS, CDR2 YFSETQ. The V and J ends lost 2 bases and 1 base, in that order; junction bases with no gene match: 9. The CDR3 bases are TGCGCCAGCAGCTTTAATCGGGGGGTTAAGTCCTACGAGCAGTACTTC. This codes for CASSFNRGVKSYEQYF.

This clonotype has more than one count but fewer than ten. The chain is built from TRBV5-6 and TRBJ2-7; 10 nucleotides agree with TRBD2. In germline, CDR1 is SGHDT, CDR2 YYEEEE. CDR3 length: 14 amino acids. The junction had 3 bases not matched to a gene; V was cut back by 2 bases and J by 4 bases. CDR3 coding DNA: TGTGCCAGCAGCTTAGGGACTAGCGATTACGAGCAGTACTTC. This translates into CASSLGTSDYEQYF.

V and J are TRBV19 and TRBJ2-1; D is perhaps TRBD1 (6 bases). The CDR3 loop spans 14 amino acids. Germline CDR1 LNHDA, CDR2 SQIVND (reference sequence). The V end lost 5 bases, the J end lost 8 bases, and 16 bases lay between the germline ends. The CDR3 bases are TGTGCCAGTAGTTTACTCGGGACATCGGATGAGCAGTTCTTC. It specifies CASSLLGTSDEQFF.

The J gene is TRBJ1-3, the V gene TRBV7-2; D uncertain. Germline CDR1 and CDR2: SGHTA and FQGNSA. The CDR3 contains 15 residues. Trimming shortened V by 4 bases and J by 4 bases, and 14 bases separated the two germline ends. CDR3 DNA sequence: TGTGCCAGCAGCTCCTTTCTTGTTCCGGGAAACACCATATATTTT. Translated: CASSSFLVPGNTIYF. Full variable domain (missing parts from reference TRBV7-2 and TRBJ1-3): GAGVSQSPSNKVTEKGKDVELRCDPISGHTALYWYRQSLGQGLEFLIYFQGNSAPDKSGLPSDRFSAERTGGSVSTLTIQRTQQEDSAVYLCASSSFLVPGNTIYFGEGSWLTVV.

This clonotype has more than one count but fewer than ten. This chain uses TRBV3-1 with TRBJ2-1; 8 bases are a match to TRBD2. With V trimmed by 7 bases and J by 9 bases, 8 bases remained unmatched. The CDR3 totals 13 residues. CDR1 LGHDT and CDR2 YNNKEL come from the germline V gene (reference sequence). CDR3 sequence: CASKSSGVAEQFF. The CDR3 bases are TGTGCCAGCAAGAGTAGCGGGGTAGCTGAGCAGTTCTTC.

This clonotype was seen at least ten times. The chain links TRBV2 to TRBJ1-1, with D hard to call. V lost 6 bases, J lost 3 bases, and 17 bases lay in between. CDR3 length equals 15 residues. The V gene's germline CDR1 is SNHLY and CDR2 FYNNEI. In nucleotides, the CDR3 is TGTGCCAGCAGCCCTCCTGGCTTCTATTACACTGAAGCTTTCTTT. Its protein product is CASSPPGFYYTEAFF.

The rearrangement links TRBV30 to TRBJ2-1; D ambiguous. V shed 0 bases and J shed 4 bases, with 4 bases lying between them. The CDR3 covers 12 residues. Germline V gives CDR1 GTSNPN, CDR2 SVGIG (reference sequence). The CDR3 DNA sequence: TGTGCCTGGAGTGTGCAGTACAATGAGCAGTTCTTC. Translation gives CAWSVQYNEQFF.

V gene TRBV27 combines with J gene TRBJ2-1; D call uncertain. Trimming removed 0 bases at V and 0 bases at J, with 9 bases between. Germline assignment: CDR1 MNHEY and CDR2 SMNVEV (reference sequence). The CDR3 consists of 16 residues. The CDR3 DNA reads TGTGCCAGCAGTTTATCGTACGTAAGCTCCTACAATGAGCAGTTCTTC. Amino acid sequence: CASSLSYVSSYNEQFF.

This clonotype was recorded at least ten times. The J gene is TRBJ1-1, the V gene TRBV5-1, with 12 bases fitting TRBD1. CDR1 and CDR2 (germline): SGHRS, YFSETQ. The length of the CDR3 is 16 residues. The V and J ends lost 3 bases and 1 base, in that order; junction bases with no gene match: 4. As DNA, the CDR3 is TGCGCCAGCAGCTCCGGGACAGGGGGCTGGAACACTGAAGCTTTCTTT. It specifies CASSSGTGGWNTEAFF. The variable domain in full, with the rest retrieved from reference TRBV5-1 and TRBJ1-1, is KAGVTQTPRYLIKTRGQQVTLSCSPISGHRSVSWYQQTPGQGLQFLFEYFSETQRNKGNFPGRFSGRQFSNSRSEMNVSTLELGDSALYLCASSSGTGGWNTEAFFGQGTRLTVV.

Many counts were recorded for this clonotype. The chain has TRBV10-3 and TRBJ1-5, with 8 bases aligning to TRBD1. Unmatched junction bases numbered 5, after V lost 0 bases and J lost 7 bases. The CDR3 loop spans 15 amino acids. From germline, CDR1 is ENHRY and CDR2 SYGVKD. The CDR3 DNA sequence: TGTGCCATCAGTGAGTCGACAGGGGATCGACAGCCCCAGCATTTT. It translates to CAISESTGDRQPQHF.